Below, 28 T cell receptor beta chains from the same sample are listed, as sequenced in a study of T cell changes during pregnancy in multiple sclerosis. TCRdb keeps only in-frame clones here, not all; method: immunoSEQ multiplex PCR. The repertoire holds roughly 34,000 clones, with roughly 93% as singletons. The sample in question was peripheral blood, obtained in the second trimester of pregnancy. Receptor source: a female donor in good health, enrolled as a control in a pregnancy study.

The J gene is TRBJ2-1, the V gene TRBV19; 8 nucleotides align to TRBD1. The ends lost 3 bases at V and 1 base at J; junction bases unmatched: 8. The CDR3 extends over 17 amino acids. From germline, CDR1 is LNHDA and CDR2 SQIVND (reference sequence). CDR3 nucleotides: TGTGCCAGTAGTATCGGACAGGGTTTAAAGTCCTACAATGAGCAGTTCTTC. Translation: CASSIGQGLKSYNEQFF. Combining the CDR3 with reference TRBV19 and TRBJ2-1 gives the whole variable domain DGGITQSPKYLFRKEGQNVTLSCEQNLNHDAMYWYRQDPGQGLRLIYYSQIVNDFQKGDIAEGYSVSREKKESFPLTVTSAQKNPTAFYLCASSIGQGLKSYNEQFFGPGTRLTVL.

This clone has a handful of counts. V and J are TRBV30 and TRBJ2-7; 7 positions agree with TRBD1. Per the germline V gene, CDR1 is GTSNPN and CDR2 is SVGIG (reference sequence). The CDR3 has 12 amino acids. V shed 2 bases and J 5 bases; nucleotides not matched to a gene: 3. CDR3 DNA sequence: TGTGCCTGGAGTCCCACAGGGGACGAGCAGTACTTC. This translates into CAWSPTGDEQYF.

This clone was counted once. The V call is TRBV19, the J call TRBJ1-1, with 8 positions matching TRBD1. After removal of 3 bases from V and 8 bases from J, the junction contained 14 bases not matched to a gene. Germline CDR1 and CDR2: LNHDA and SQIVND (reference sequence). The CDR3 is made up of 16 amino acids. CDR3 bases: TGTGCCAGTAGTATTAGATATGGTGACAGGGGCGTAGAAGCTTTCTTT. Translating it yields CASSIRYGDRGVEAFF.

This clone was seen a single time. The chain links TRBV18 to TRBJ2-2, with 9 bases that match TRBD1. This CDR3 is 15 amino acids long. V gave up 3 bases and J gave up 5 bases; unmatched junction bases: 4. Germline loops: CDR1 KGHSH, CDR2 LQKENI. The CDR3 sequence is CASSPGTGRTGELFF. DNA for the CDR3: TGTGCCAGCTCACCGGGGACAGGGAGGACCGGGGAGCTGTTTTTT.

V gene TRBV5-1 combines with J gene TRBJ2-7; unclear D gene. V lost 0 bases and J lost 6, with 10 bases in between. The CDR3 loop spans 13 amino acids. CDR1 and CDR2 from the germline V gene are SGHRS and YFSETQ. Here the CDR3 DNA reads TGCGCCAGCAGCTTGGGTTTCTCTACCGAGCAGTACTTC. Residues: CASSLGFSTEQYF.

CDR3 sequence: CASSTGTSGGVYNEQFF. CDR3 DNA sequence: TGTGCCAGCAGTACCGGGACTAGCGGGGGCGTATACAATGAGCAGTTCTTC. The chain carries TRBV27 and TRBJ2-1; 14 nucleotides agree with TRBD2. Germline V lookup: CDR1 MNHEY, CDR2 SMNVEV (reference sequence). V shed 5 bases, J shed 4 bases, and the junction held 7 bases outside the gene matches. This CDR3 contains 17 residues.

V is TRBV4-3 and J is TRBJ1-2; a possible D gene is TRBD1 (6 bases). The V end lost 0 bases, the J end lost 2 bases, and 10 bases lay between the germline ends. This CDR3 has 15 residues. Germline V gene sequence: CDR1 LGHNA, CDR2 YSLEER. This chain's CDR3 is CASSQEARGNYGYTF. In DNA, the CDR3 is TGCGCCAGCAGCCAAGAGGCCAGGGGAAACTATGGCTACACCTTC.

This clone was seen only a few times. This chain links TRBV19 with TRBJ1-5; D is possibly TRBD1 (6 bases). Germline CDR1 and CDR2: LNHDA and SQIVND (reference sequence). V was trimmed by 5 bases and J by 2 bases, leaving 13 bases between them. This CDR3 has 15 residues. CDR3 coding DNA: TGTGCCAGTAGTGCGGGGGGGGCGGGCAATCAGCCCCAGCATTTT. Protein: CASSAGGAGNQPQHF.

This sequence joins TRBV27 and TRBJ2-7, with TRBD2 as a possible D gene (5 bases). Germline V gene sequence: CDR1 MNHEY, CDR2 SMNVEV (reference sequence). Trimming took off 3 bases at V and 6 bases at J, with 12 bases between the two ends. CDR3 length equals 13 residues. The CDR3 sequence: CASSLGHAGEQYF. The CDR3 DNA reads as TGTGCCAGCAGTTTGGGCCACGCGGGCGAGCAGTACTTC.

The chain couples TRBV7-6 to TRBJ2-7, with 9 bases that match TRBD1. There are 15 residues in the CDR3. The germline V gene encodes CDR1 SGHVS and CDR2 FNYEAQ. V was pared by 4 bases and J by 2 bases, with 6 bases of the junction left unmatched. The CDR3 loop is CASSSGQGLAYEQYF. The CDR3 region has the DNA TGTGCCAGCAGCTCGGGACAGGGCTTAGCCTACGAGCAGTACTTC. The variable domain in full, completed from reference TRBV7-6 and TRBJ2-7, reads GAGVSQSPRYKVTKRGQDVALRCDPISGHVSLYWYRQALGQGPEFLTYFNYEAQQDKSGLPNDRFSAERPEGSISTLTIQRTEQRDSAMYRCASSSGQGLAYEQYFGPGTRLTVT.

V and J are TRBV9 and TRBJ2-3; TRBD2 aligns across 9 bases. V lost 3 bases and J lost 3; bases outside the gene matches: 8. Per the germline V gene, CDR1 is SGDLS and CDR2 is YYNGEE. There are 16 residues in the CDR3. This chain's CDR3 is CASSDLSGGLTDTQYF. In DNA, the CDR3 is TGTGCCAGCAGCGACCTAAGCGGGGGGCTTACAGATACGCAGTATTTT.

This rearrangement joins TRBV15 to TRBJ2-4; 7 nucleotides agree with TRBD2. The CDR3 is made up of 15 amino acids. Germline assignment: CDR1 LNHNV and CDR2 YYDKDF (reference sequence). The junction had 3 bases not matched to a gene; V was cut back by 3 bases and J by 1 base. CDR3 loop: CATSSQGGAKNIQYF. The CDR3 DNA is TGTGCCACCAGCAGCCAGGGAGGGGCCAAAAACATTCAGTACTTC. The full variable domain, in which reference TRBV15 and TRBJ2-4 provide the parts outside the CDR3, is DAMVIQNPRYQVTQFGKPVTLSCSQTLNHNVMYWYQQKSSQAPKLLFHYYDKDFNNEADTPDNFQSRRPNTSFCFLDIRSPGLGDTAMYLCATSSQGGAKNIQYFGAGTRLSVL.

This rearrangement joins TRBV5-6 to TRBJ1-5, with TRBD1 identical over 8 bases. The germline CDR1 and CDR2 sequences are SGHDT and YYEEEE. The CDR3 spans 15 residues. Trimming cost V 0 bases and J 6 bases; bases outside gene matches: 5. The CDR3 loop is CASSLGQGRAQPQHF. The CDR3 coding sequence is TGTGCCAGCAGCTTGGGACAGGGGAGGGCTCAGCCCCAGCATTTT.

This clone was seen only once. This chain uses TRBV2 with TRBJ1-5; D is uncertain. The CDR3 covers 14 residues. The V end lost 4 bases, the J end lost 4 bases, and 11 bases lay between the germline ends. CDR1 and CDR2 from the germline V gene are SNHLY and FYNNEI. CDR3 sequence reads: CASSGQISNQPQHF. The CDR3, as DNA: TGTGCCAGCAGTGGGCAGATCTCAAATCAGCCCCAGCATTTT.

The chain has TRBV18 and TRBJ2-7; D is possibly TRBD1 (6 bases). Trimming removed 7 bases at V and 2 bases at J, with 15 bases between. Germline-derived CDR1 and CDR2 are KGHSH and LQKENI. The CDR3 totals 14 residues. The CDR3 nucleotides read TGTGCCAGCTTACAACAGGGAGCAACCTACGAGCAGTACTTC. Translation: CASLQQGATYEQYF.

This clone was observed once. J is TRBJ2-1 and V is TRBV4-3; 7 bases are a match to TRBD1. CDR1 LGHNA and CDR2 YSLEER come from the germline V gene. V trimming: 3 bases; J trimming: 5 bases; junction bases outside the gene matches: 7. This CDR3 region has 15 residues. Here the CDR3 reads CASSHLDRDDNEQFF. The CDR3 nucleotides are TGCGCCAGCAGCCACTTAGACAGGGATGACAATGAGCAGTTCTTC.

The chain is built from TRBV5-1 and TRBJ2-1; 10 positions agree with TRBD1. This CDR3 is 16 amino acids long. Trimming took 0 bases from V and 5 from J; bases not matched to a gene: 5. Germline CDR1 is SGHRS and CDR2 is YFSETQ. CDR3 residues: CASSLADRGQNNEQFF. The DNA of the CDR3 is TGCGCCAGCAGCTTGGCCGACAGGGGGCAAAACAATGAGCAGTTCTTC.

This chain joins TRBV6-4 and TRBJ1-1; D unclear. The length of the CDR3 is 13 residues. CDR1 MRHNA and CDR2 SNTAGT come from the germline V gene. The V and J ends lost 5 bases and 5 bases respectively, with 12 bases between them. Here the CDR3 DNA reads TGTGCCAGCAGTTCCACGGAGGAGACTGAAGCTTTCTTT. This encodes CASSSTEETEAFF.

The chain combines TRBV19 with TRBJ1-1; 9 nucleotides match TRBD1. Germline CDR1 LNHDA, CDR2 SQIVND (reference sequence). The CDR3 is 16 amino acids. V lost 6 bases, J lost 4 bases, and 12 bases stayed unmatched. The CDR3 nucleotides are TGTGCCAGTAGGTCAACAGGGGGCAGGTGGGGCACTGAAGCTTTCTTT. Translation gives CASRSTGGRWGTEAFF. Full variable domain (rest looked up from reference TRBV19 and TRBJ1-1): DGGITQSPKYLFRKEGQNVTLSCEQNLNHDAMYWYRQDPGQGLRLIYYSQIVNDFQKGDIAEGYSVSREKKESFPLTVTSAQKNPTAFYLCASRSTGGRWGTEAFFGQGTRLTVV.

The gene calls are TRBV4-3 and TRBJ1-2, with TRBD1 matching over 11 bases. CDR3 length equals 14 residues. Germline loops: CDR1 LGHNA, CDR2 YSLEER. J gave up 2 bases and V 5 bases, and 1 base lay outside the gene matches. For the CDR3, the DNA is TGCGCCAGCAGCAGGACAGGGGGCAACTATGGCTACACCTTC. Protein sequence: CASSRTGGNYGYTF.

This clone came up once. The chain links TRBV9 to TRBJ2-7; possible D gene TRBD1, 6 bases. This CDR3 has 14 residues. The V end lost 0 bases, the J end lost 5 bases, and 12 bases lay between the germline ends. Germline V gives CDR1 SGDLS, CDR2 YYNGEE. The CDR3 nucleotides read TGTGCCAGCAGCGTAGAAACAGGGTTCGACGAGCAGTACTTC. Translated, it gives CASSVETGFDEQYF.

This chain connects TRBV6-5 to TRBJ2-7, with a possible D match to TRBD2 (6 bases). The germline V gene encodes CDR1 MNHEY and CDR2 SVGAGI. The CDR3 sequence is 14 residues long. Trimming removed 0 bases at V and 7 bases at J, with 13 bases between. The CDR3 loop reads CASSYSGLSVEQYF. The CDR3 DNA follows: TGTGCCAGCAGTTACTCGGGACTTAGCGTGGAGCAGTACTTC.

DNA for the CDR3: TGTGCCAGCAGCTTACGGCAGGGCGTTAATCAGCCCCAGCATTTT. This gives the protein CASSLRQGVNQPQHF. The chain employs TRBV7-6 and TRBJ1-5; a possible D gene is TRBD1 (5 bases). The ends were cut back, 2 bases at V and 4 bases at J, with 12 bases in the middle. CDR1 and CDR2 (germline): SGHVS, FNYEAQ. The CDR3 length is 15 residues.

CDR3 sequence (DNA): TGTGCCAGCAGCTTAACTAGCGGGGGGGCAGGAGAGACCCAGTACTTC. Translation gives CASSLTSGGAGETQYF. The chain links TRBV7-9 to TRBJ2-5; 13 bases match TRBD2. V lost 2 bases, J lost 4 bases, and 4 bases stayed unmatched. Per the germline V gene, CDR1 is SEHNR and CDR2 is FQNEAQ (reference sequence). The CDR3 totals 16 residues.

Written as DNA, the CDR3 is TGTGCCAGCAGCCCTAGCGGGAGGGACCACGAGCAGTACTTC. Its translation: CASSPSGRDHEQYF. This chain connects TRBV7-8 to TRBJ2-7; 12 bases match TRBD2. This CDR3 has 14 amino acids. CDR1 and CDR2 (germline): SGHVS, FQNEAQ. J lost 5 bases, V lost 5 bases, and 4 bases had no gene match.

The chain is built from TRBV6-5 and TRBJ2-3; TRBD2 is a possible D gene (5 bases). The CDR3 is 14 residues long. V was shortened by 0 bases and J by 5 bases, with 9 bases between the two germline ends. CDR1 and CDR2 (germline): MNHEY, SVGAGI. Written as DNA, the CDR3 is TGTGCCAGCAGTTACTCCGGGGATCGAGATACGCAGTATTTT. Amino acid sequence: CASSYSGDRDTQYF.

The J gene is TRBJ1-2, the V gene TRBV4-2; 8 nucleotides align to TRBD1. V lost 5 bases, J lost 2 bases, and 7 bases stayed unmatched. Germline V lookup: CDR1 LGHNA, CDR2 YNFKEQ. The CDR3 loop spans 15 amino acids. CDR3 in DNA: TGTGCCAGCAGCGACCGGGACAGGCAAAACTATGGCTACACCTTC. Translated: CASSDRDRQNYGYTF.

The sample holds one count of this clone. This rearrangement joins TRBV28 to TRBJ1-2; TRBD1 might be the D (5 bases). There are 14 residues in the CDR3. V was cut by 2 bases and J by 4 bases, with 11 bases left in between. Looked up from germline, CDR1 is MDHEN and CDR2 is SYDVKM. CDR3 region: CASSLQAGPYGYTF. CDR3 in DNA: TGTGCCAGCAGTTTACAGGCAGGGCCCTATGGCTACACCTTC.